This T cell receptor (beta chain) was found in a study of post-analysis software for immune sequencing data. Turning to the study itself: Recorded disease courses covered relapsing-remitting, secondary progressive and progressive-relapsing multiple sclerosis. Some patients had no subtype annotation. Notes on the study in general: TRBV5-6, TRBV5-1 and TRBV20-1 were among roughly 5 TRBV segments more frequent in patients than controls. Diversity measured as normalized Chao1 was significantly lower in multiple sclerosis patients than in controls.

Trimming removed 1 base from V and 12 bases from J, with 13 bases in between. Germline CDR1 and CDR2: SGHVS and FQNEAQ. The CDR3 loop spans 13 amino acids. A note on this clonotype: Its specificity is not known.

Included in the TCR beta cDNA libraries were unique molecular identifiers. Input amounts of about 0.95 to 11 million T cells were used. These gave around 500,000 cDNA molecules, so each molecule approximated one T cell. TCRdb re-called the PCR reads through MiXCR, storing one row per CDR3 protein. The sample lists hundreds of thousands of distinct CDR3 sequences, more than 50% occurring once. This rearrangement joins TRBV7-8 to TRBJ2-1; unclear D gene. This sequence originates from a girl aged 2 to 10 with multiple sclerosis. Sequenced material: blood. CDR3 protein: CASSLGRGVAQFF. The CDR3 nucleotides read TGTGCCAGCAGCTTAGGTAGAGGAGTCGCGCAGTTCTTC.